A single sample gave rise to the 27 T cell receptor beta chains below, sequenced in a study of siplizumab effects on memory and regulatory T cells. Only in-frame clones appear in the TCRdb table, and some are missing; sequencing was by immunoSEQ multiplex PCR. Of fewer than 100,000 clones detected, more than 85% appear once; the ten largest clones hold around 18%. Source material: CD8+ T cells sorted from blood. These receptor sequences come from a human donor in good health.

The J gene is TRBJ2-6, the V gene TRBV28; perhaps TRBD1 as D (5 bases). From germline, CDR1 is MDHEN and CDR2 SYDVKM. There are 20 residues in the CDR3. Trimming cost V 7 bases and J 1 base, with 26 bases left between them. CDR3 DNA: TGTGCCAGCACCCCTCTATTTCAAGTGGGGCAATATTCTGGGGCCAACGTCCTGACTTTC. Translating it yields CASTPLFQVGQYSGANVLTF.

The rearrangement links TRBV5-4 to TRBJ2-5, with TRBD2 as a possible D gene (5 bases). Gene TRBJ2-7 matches the end of the DNA better, so the J call may be wrong. CDR1 is SGHNT and CDR2 is YYREEE in the germline V gene (reference sequence). CDR3 length: 13 amino acids. DNA for the CDR3: TGTGCCAGCAGCTTGGTCGGGGACTACGAGCAGTACTTC. This gives the protein CASSLVGDYEQYF.

The chain combines TRBV9 with TRBJ2-2; 7 bases align to TRBD1. V shed 0 bases and J 5 bases; nucleotides not matched to a gene: 7. Germline values: CDR1 SGDLS, CDR2 YYNGEE. The CDR3 is 16 residues long. CDR3 loop: CASSVAMAGGTGELFF. The CDR3 nucleotides read TGTGCCAGCAGCGTAGCTATGGCAGGGGGTACCGGGGAGCTGTTTTTT.

The V call is TRBV2, the J call TRBJ2-2; tentatively, D is TRBD2 (6 bases). This CDR3 contains 18 residues. Trimming shortened V by 1 base and J by 1 base, and 16 bases separated the two germline ends. Germline CDR1 reads SNHLY; CDR2 reads FYNNEI. CDR3 sequence (DNA): TGTGCCAGCAGTGAAGAAAGTCGGGGGACGAAGAACACCGGGGAGCTGTTTTTT. This sequence encodes CASSEESRGTKNTGELFF.

The chain recombines TRBV11-2 with TRBJ2-7, with 7 bases fitting TRBD2. This CDR3 contains 15 residues. The germline CDR1 and CDR2 sequences are SGHAT and FQNNGV. Trimming at V came to 2 bases and at J to 2 bases, leaving 6 bases not matched to a gene. This CDR3 reads CASSLTSVYTYEQYF. CDR3 coding DNA: TGTGCCAGCAGCTTAACTAGCGTATATACCTACGAGCAGTACTTC.

This clone was seen just once. The rearrangement joins TRBV28 to TRBJ2-7; 8 bases are shared with TRBD1. V was clipped by 5 bases and J by 0 bases; unmatched bases: 6. There are 15 residues in the CDR3. Germline assignment: CDR1 MDHEN and CDR2 SYDVKM. The CDR3 protein is CASSGWDRLSYEQYF. The DNA of the CDR3 is TGTGCCAGCAGTGGATGGGACAGGCTCTCCTACGAGCAGTACTTC.

The V gene is TRBV15, the J gene TRBJ1-5, with 8 nucleotides matching TRBD1. The germline V gene has CDR1 LNHNV and CDR2 YYDKDF (reference sequence). V was clipped by 8 bases and J by 0 bases; unmatched bases: 15. This CDR3 is built from 18 residues. The CDR3 sequence: CATGTRDRSGDSNQPQHF. For the CDR3, the DNA is TGTGCCACCGGGACCCGGGACAGGTCGGGGGATAGCAATCAGCCCCAGCATTTT.

The genes are TRBV7-6 and TRBJ2-7, with 8 bases fitting TRBD1. The CDR3 loop spans 14 amino acids. From germline, CDR1 is SGHVS and CDR2 FNYEAQ. Trimming removed 5 bases from V and 2 bases from J; junction bases left unmatched: 5. Here the CDR3 reads CASSPSGQAYEQYF. The CDR3 nucleotides read TGTGCCAGCAGCCCCTCGGGACAGGCCTACGAGCAGTACTTC.

The chain employs TRBV19 and TRBJ2-7, with D perhaps TRBD1 (5 bases). The germline gives CDR1 LNHDA, CDR2 SQIVND (reference sequence). The CDR3 totals 12 residues. Trimming took off 5 bases at V and 3 bases at J, with 8 bases between the two ends. The CDR3 region is CASSGQGYEQYF. The DNA for the CDR3 is TGTGCCAGTAGTGGGCAGGGCTACGAGCAGTACTTC. Full variable domain (missing parts from reference TRBV19 and TRBJ2-7): DGGITQSPKYLFRKEGQNVTLSCEQNLNHDAMYWYRQDPGQGLRLIYYSQIVNDFQKGDIAEGYSVSREKKESFPLTVTSAQKNPTAFYLCASSGQGYEQYFGPGTRLTVT.

For this clone: At one end, the junction sequence differs from germline, possibly due to a read error. The chain has TRBV15 and TRBJ1-3; weak D call: TRBD1 (6 bases). The CDR3 consists of 14 residues. Germline V gene data show CDR1 as LNHNV and CDR2 as YYDKDF (reference sequence). In DNA, the CDR3 is TGTGCCACAAGCAGGGGAGACTCTGGAAACACCATATATTTT. Protein sequence: CATSRGDSGNTIYF.

The CDR3 is CASSSQGMNTEAFF. The CDR3 DNA is TGTGCCAGCAGCAGTCAGGGCATGAACACTGAAGCTTTCTTT. V gene TRBV9 combines with J gene TRBJ1-1; weak D call: TRBD1 (5 bases). This CDR3 is 14 amino acids long. Between the trimmed V and J ends, which lost 4 bases and 0 bases, there was a span of 10 bases. Looked up from germline, CDR1 is SGDLS and CDR2 is YYNGEE.

The rearrangement links TRBV9 to TRBJ2-1, with TRBD2 matching over 7 bases. Per the germline V gene, CDR1 is SGDLS and CDR2 is YYNGEE. Unmatched junction bases numbered 11, after V lost 0 bases and J lost 2 bases. This CDR3 has 18 amino acids. The CDR3 reads CASSVVGRSSGAYNEQFF. The CDR3, as DNA: TGTGCCAGCAGCGTAGTTGGGAGATCTAGCGGAGCCTACAATGAGCAGTTCTTC.

The chain uses TRBV19 and TRBJ1-1, with a weak D call TRBD1 (6 bases). This CDR3 contains 14 residues. V was shortened by 1 base and J by 4 bases, with 10 bases between the two germline ends. Germline V gene lookup returns CDR1 LNHDA and CDR2 SQIVND (reference sequence). This CDR3 is CASSIGAGATEAFF. The DNA of the CDR3 is TGTGCCAGTAGTATAGGAGCGGGGGCCACTGAAGCTTTCTTT.

The chain couples TRBV28 to TRBJ2-2, with a tentative D call TRBD2 (6 bases). In germline, CDR1 is MDHEN, CDR2 SYDVKM. V gave up 3 bases and J gave up 4 bases, with 12 bases separating them. The CDR3 contains 15 residues. The CDR3 nucleotides read TGTGCCAGCAGTTTGTCGGGGGTTCGCACCGGGGAGCTGTTTTTT. Translating gives CASSLSGVRTGELFF.

This clone has just one count. The V call is TRBV6-5, the J call TRBJ2-7, with D unclear. The V and J ends lost 5 bases and 1 base respectively, with 12 bases between them. Germline loops: CDR1 MNHEY, CDR2 SVGAGI. This CDR3 has 14 residues. The CDR3 bases are TGTGCCAGCAGTGAACGGTCCGGTTCCTACGAGCAGTACTTC. Protein: CASSERSGSYEQYF.

CDR3 residues: CASSYASGQGAWEQYF. CDR3 in DNA: TGTGCCAGCAGCTACGCCTCTGGACAGGGGGCGTGGGAGCAGTACTTC. V usage is TRBV5-6 and J usage is TRBJ2-7, with 11 nucleotides matching TRBD1. The CDR3 has 16 amino acids. CDR1 and CDR2 from the germline V gene are SGHDT and YYEEEE. J lost 7 bases, V lost 3 bases, and 12 bases had no gene match.

The gene calls are TRBV19 and TRBJ2-5; no clear D gene. The CDR3 is 15 amino acids. Trimming stripped 4 bases from V and 1 base from J, with 13 bases between. Germline V lookup: CDR1 LNHDA, CDR2 SQIVND (reference sequence). The DNA for the CDR3 is TGTGCCAGTAGTAACCCCCGGCTGACCCAAGAGACCCAGTACTTC. Its translation: CASSNPRLTQETQYF.

The rearrangement joins TRBV28 to TRBJ1-3; 8 nucleotides agree with TRBD1. Germline V gene data show CDR1 as MDHEN and CDR2 as SYDVKM. The V gene end was trimmed by 7 bases and the J gene end by 5 bases; junction bases not matched to a gene: 10. CDR3 size: 15 residues. CDR3 nucleotides: TGTGCCAGCAAGCCGAGGGGGACAGGCCGAAACACCATATATTTT. Encoded protein: CASKPRGTGRNTIYF.

The chain is built from TRBV11-2 and TRBJ2-7, with a possible D match to TRBD1 (5 bases). CDR1 and CDR2 from the germline V gene are SGHAT and FQNNGV. The V and J ends lost 3 bases and 5 bases respectively, with 5 bases between them. The CDR3 runs to 11 residues. In DNA, the CDR3 is TGTGCCAGCAGCTTGGGGCACGAGCAGTACTTC. This sequence encodes CASSLGHEQYF. Drawing the rest from reference TRBV11-2 and TRBJ2-7, the complete variable domain is EAGVAQSPRYKIIEKRQSVAFWCNPISGHATLYWYQQILGQGPKLLIQFQNNGVVDDSQLPKDRFSAERLKGVDSTLKIQPAKLEDSAVYLCASSLGHEQYFGPGTRLTVT.

The CDR3 loop is CASSPRGGGSYEQYF. In nucleotides, the CDR3 is TGCGCCAGCAGTCCGAGAGGGGGCGGGAGCTACGAGCAGTACTTC. The chain recombines TRBV10-2 with TRBJ2-7, with D possibly called TRBD1 or TRBD2 (7 bases each). Germline values: CDR1 WSHSY, CDR2 SAAADI. The CDR3 has 15 residues. The V end lost 5 bases, the J end lost 3 bases, and 17 bases lay between the germline ends.

Notes on this clone: At one boundary the junction diverges from the germline segment, which might be a read error. V is TRBV7-7 and J is TRBJ2-3; 7 bases align to TRBD2. CDR3 length: 15 amino acids. CDR1 is SSHAT, CDR2 FNYEAQ, per germline (reference sequence). DNA for the CDR3: TGTGCTAGCAGCTTGCGGGGAGGGACCACAGATACGCAGTATTTT. Translated: CASSLRGGTTDTQYF.

In DNA form, the CDR3 reads TGTGCCAGCAGCGTACCAGGGGCCTCCTACAATGAGCAGTTCTTC. Translation: CASSVPGASYNEQFF. The J gene is TRBJ2-1, the V gene TRBV9; D is perhaps TRBD1 (6 bases). V gave up 1 base and J gave up 0 bases, with 8 bases separating them. The CDR3 spans 15 residues. Germline V gives CDR1 SGDLS, CDR2 YYNGEE.

The rearrangement joins TRBV7-3 to TRBJ2-2; D is uncertain. Germline lookup yields CDR1 SGHTA and CDR2 FQGTGA. V shed 6 bases and J shed 5 bases, with 7 bases lying between them. The CDR3 covers 12 residues. The CDR3 loop reads CASSGRTGELFF. CDR3 nucleotide sequence: TGTGCCAGCAGTGGACGAACCGGGGAGCTGTTTTTT.

The chain carries TRBV6-5 and TRBJ1-2, with TRBD1 identical over 9 bases. From germline, CDR1 is MNHEY and CDR2 SVGAGI. The CDR3 has 14 residues. Trimming removed 6 bases from V and 3 bases from J; junction bases left unmatched: 5. DNA of the CDR3: TGTGCCAGCAGAGGACAGGGGAGGGACTATGGCTACACCTTC. The encoded protein is CASRGQGRDYGYTF.

Worth noting for this clone: Other DNA sequences in the sample encode the same CDR3. This chain uses TRBV11-2 with TRBJ2-3; either TRBD1 or TRBD2 may supply D (7 bases each). CDR1 is SGHAT, CDR2 FQNNGV, per germline. Trimming pared 6 bases from V and 5 bases from J, leaving 12 bases between. The CDR3 is made up of 13 amino acids. CDR3 protein: CASSPGGGDTQYF. In nucleotides, the CDR3 is TGTGCCAGCAGTCCAGGGGGGGGAGATACGCAGTATTTT.

The genes are TRBV27 and TRBJ2-3; perhaps TRBD2 as D (5 bases). Trimming cost V 2 bases and J 4 bases, with 16 bases left between them. Germline assignment: CDR1 MNHEY and CDR2 SMNVEV (reference sequence). The CDR3 loop spans 16 amino acids. CDR3: CASSLGLASNPDTQYF. In nucleotides, the CDR3 is TGTGCCAGCAGTTTAGGTTTAGCTAGCAATCCAGATACGCAGTATTTT.

The chain has TRBV6-6 and TRBJ2-1; TRBD2 aligns across 8 bases. From germline, CDR1 is MNHNY and CDR2 SVGAGI (reference sequence). The trim removed 5 bases at V and 2 bases at J, leaving 5 bases unmatched. The CDR3 covers 15 residues. CDR3 loop: CASSPTLAAYNEQFF. The CDR3 coding sequence is TGTGCCAGCAGTCCCACACTAGCGGCCTACAATGAGCAGTTCTTC.